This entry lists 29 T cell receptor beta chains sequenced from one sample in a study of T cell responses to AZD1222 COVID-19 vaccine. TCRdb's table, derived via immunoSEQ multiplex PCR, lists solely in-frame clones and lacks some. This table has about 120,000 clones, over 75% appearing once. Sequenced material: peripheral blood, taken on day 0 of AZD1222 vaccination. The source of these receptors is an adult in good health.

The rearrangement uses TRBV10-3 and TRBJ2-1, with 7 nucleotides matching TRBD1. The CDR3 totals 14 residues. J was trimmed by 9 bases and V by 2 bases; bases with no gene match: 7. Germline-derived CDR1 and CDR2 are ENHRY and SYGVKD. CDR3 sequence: CAISELQGLGEQFF. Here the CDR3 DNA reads TGTGCCATCAGTGAGCTACAGGGGCTGGGTGAGCAGTTCTTC.

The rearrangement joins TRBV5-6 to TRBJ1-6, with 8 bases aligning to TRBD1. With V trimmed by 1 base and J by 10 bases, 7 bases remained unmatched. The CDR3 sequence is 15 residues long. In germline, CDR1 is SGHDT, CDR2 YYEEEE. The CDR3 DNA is TGTGCCAGCAGCTTGCCCGGACAGGGAACGTCACCCCTCCACTTT. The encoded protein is CASSLPGQGTSPLHF.

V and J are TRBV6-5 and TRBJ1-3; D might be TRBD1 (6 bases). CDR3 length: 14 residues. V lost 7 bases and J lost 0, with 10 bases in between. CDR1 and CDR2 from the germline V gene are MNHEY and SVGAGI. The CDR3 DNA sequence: TGTGCCAGCACCGACAGGAGCTCTGGAAACACCATATATTTT. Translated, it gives CASTDRSSGNTIYF.

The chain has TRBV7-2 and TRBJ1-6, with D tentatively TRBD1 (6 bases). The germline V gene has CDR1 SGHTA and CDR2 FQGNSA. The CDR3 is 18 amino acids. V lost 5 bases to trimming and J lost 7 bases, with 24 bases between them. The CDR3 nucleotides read TGTGCCAGCAGCCCCGGATCCCTCCCCGGGACACTAAATTCACCCCTCCACTTT. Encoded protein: CASSPGSLPGTLNSPLHF.

CDR3 DNA sequence: TGTGCCAGCAGCCTTATGAACACTGAAGCTTTCTTT. Protein: CASSLMNTEAFF. The rearrangement joins TRBV5-6 to TRBJ1-1; D remains unclear. CDR3 length: 12 residues. Germline lookup yields CDR1 SGHDT and CDR2 YYEEEE. The V and J ends lost 4 bases and 0 bases respectively, with 4 bases between them.

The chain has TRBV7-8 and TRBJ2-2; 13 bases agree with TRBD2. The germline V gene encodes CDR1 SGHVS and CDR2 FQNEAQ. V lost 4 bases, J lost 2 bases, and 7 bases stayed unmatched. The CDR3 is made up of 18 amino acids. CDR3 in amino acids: CASSSPGTSGTNTGELFF. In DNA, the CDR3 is TGTGCCAGCAGCTCACCTGGGACTAGCGGGACTAACACCGGGGAGCTGTTTTTT.

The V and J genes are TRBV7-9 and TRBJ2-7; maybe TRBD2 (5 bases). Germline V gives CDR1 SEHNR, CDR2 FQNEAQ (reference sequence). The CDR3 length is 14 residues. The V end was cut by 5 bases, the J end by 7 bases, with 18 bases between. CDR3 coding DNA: TGTGCCAGCAGCGCCCCCCTGGACGGGGTGGAGCAGTACTTC. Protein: CASSAPLDGVEQYF.

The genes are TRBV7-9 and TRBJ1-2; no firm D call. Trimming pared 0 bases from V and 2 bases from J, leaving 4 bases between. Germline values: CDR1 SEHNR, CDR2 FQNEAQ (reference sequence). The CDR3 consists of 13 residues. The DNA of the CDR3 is TGTGCCAGCAGCTTAGCAGGGAACTATGGCTACACCTTC. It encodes CASSLAGNYGYTF.

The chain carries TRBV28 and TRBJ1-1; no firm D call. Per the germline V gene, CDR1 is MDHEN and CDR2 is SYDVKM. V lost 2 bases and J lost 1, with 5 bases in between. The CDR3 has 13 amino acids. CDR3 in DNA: TGTGCCAGCAGTTTAAGAGGGAACACTGAAGCTTTCTTT. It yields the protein CASSLRGNTEAFF. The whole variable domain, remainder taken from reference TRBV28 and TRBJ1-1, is DVKVTQSSRYLVKRTGEKVFLECVQDMDHENMFWYRQDPGLGLRLIYFSYDVKMKEKGDIPEGYSVSREKKERFSLILESASTNQTSMYLCASSLRGNTEAFFGQGTRLTVV.

The CDR3 loop is CASSSLSRANQPQHF. The CDR3 nucleotides read TGTGCCAGCAGCTCGCTGAGCAGGGCCAATCAGCCCCAGCATTTT. The chain joins TRBV7-8 to TRBJ1-5; maybe TRBD1 (5 bases). V was trimmed by 4 bases and J by 3 bases, leaving 13 bases between them. Germline CDR1 reads SGHVS; CDR2 reads FQNEAQ. The CDR3 consists of 15 residues.

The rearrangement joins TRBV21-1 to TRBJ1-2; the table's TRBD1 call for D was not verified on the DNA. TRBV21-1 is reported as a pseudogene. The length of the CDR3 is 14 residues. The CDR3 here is CASSTTGHNYGYTF. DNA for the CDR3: TGTGCCAGCAGCACCACCGGACACAACTATGGCTACACCTTC.

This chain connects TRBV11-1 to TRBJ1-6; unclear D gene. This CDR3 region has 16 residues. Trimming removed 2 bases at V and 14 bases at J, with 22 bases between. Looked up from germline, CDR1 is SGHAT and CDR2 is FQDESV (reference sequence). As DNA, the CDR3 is TGTGCCAGCAGCTTAATGCTTCCAGCCCTAGATTCCACCCTCCACTTT. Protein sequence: CASSLMLPALDSTLHF.

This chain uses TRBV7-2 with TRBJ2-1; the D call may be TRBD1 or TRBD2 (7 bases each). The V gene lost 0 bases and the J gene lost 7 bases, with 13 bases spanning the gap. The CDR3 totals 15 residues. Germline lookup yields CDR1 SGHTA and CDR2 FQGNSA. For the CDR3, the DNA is TGTGCCAGCAGCTTAGCAAACCAGGGGGGGAATGAGCAGTTCTTC. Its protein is CASSLANQGGNEQFF.

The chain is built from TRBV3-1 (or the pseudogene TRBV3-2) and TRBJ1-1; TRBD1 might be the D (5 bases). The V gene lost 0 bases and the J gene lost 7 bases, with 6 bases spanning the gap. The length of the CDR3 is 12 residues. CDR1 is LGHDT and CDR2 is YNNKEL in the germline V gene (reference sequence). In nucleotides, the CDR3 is TGTGCCAGCAGCCAAGAGGGGCGTGAAGCTTTCTTT. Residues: CASSQEGREAFF.

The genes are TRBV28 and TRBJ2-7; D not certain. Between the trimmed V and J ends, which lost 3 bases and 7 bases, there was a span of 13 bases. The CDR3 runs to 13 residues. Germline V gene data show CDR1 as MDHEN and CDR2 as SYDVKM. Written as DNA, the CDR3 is TGTGCCAGCAGTTTGCTGTCGTCCGGGGAGCAGTACTTC. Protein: CASSLLSSGEQYF.

The CDR3 region is CASRYRANHQPQHF. The CDR3 DNA reads as TGTGCCAGCCGCTATAGGGCTAATCATCAGCCCCAGCATTTT. V is TRBV11-2 and J is TRBJ1-5; D unclear. The V end was cut by 8 bases, the J end by 5 bases, with 16 bases between. This CDR3 region has 14 residues. CDR1 is SGHAT and CDR2 is FQNNGV in the germline V gene.

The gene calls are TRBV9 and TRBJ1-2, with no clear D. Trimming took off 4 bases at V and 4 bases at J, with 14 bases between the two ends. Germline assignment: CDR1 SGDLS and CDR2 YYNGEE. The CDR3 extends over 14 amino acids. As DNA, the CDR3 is TGTGCCAGCAGCCGTAGTCCGGAAGGCTATGGCTACACCTTC. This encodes CASSRSPEGYGYTF. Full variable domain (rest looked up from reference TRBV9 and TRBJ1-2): DSGVTQTPKHLITATGQRVTLRCSPRSGDLSVYWYQQSLDQGLQFLIQYYNGEERAKGNILERFSAQQFPDLHSELNLSSLELGDSALYFCASSRSPEGYGYTFGSGTRLTVV.

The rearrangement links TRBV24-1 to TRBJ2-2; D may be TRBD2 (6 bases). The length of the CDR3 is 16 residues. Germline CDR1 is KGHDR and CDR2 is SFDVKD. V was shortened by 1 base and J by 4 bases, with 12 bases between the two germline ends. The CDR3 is CATSDFRQGGTGELFF. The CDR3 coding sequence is TGTGCCACCAGTGATTTTAGGCAGGGAGGCACCGGGGAGCTGTTTTTT.

The DNA for the CDR3 is TGTGCCAGCAGTTACCTCCAAGAGACGGGGGGAAACACCATATATTTT. Translation gives CASSYLQETGGNTIYF. This sequence joins TRBV28 and TRBJ1-3; unclear D gene. The CDR3 runs to 16 residues. The V end lost 4 bases, the J end lost 4 bases, and 17 bases lay between the germline ends. Per the germline V gene, CDR1 is MDHEN and CDR2 is SYDVKM.

The CDR3 sequence: CASGRPGVGTEAFF. Here the CDR3 DNA reads TGTGCCAGCGGCCGCCCGGGGGTCGGCACTGAAGCTTTCTTT. The genes are TRBV28 and TRBJ1-1; a possible D gene is TRBD1 (5 bases). This CDR3 is built from 14 residues. Germline CDR1 is MDHEN and CDR2 is SYDVKM. Trimming shortened V by 8 bases and J by 4 bases, and 17 bases separated the two germline ends.

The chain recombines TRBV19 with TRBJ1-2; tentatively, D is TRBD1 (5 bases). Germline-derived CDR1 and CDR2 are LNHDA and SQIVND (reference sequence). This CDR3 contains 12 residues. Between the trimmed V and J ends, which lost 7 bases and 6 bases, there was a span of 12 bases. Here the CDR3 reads CASNNWGDGYTF. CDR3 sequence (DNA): TGTGCCAGTAACAATTGGGGGGATGGCTACACCTTC.

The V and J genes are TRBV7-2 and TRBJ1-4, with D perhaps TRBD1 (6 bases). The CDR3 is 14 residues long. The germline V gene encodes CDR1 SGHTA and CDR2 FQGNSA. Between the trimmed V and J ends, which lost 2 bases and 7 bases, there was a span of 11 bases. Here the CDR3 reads CASSLLGQPEKLFF. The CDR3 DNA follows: TGTGCCAGCAGCTTACTCGGACAGCCTGAAAAACTGTTTTTT.

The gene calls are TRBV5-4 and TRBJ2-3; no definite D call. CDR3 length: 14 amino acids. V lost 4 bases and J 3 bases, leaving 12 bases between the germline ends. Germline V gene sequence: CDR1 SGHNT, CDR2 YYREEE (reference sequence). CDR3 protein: CASSPRSATDTQYF. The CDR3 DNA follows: TGTGCCAGCAGCCCGCGATCGGCGACAGATACGCAGTATTTT.

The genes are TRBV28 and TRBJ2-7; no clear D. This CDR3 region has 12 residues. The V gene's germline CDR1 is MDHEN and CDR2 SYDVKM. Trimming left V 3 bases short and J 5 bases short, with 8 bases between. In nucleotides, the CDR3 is TGTGCCAGCAGTTTTTTAAGGGACGAGCAGTACTTC. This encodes CASSFLRDEQYF.

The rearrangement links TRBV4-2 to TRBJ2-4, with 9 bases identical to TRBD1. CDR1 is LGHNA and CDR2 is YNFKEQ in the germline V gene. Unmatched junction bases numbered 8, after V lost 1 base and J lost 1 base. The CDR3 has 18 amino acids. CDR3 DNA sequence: TGTGCCAGCAGCCAAGGGGGACAGGGAATGTTGGCCAAAAACATTCAGTACTTC. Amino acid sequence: CASSQGGQGMLAKNIQYF.

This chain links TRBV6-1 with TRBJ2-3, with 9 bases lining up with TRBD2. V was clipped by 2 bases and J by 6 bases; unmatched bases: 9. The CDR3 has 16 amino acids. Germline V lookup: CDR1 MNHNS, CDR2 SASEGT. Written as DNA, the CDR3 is TGTGCCAGCAGTGAAAAGTCGGCGGGGGGGCGGGATACGCAGTATTTT. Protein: CASSEKSAGGRDTQYF.

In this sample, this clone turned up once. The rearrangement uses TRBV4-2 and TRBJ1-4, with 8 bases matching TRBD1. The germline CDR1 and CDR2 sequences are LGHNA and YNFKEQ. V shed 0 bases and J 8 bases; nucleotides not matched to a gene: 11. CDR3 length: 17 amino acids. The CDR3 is CASSQDLGTGATEKLFF. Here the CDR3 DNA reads TGTGCCAGCAGCCAAGATTTAGGGACAGGAGCTACGGAAAAACTGTTTTTT.

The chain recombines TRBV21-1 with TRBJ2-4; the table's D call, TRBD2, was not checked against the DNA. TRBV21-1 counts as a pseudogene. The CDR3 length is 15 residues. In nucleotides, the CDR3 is TGTGCCAGTTTCCCACGGCGGGTAGCCAAAAACATTCAGTACTTC. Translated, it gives CASFPRRVAKNIQYF.

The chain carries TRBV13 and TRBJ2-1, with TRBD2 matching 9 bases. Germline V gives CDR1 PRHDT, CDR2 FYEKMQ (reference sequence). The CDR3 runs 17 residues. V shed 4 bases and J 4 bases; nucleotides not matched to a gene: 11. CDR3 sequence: CASSSGAWAGGYNEQFF. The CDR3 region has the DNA TGTGCCAGCAGCTCCGGGGCGTGGGCGGGAGGGTACAATGAGCAGTTCTTC.